This T cell receptor (beta chain) comes out of a study of patients and donors after allogeneic stem cell transplantation. TCRdb reanalysed the RT-PCR reads using MiXCR and keeps one entry per CDR3 protein. The profile shows roughly 940,000 distinct CDR3 sequences, under 20% of them singletons. Trimming removed 2 bases from V and 5 bases from J, with 14 bases in between. Germline CDR1 reads SGHRS; CDR2 reads YFSETQ. The CDR3 runs to 15 residues. This TCR came from a human donor who was either an allogeneic HSCT recipient or a stem cell or donor lymphocyte infusion donor (not recorded which). It is not recorded whose cells these are; they may come from a transplant donor. The chain joins TRBV5-1 to TRBJ2-1; TRBD1 is a possible D gene (5 bases). The sequencing sample was made of blood, either unsorted or a sorted T cell fraction (not recorded which). CDR3 in amino acids: CASSFRVGSNNEQFF. In DNA form, the CDR3 reads TGCGCCAGCAGCTTCAGGGTAGGGTCTAACAATGAGCAGTTCTTC.